Shown below are 24 T cell receptor beta chains from a single sample sequenced in a study of neoadjuvant nivolumab and ipilimumab in lung cancer. Generated by immunoSEQ multiplex PCR, the TCRdb table keeps only in-frame clones and is missing some. The sample records roughly 32,000 clones, 80% to 95% being singletons. The sequencing here drew on peripheral blood, taken after neoadjuvant nivolumab, alone or with ipilimumab, at or shortly before surgery. These TCRs come from an adult with non-small cell lung cancer.

The V and J genes are TRBV29-1 and TRBJ2-3; 8 bases are shared with TRBD1. Per germline, CDR1 SQVTM and CDR2 ANQGSEA. The V and J ends lost 2 bases and 5 bases, in that order; junction bases with no gene match: 15. The CDR3 covers 17 residues. The CDR3 here is CSVETPLWTGTVDTQYF. In nucleotides, the CDR3 is TGCAGCGTTGAAACCCCGCTGTGGACAGGGACGGTAGATACGCAGTATTTT.

V and J are TRBV4-1 and TRBJ2-7; the match to TRBD1 covers 8 bases. The CDR3 loop spans 16 amino acids. Trimming cost V 3 bases and J 0 bases; bases outside gene matches: 7. Germline assignment: CDR1 MGHRA and CDR2 YSYEKL. The chain's CDR3 is CASSQGPGQASYEQYF. CDR3 coding DNA: TGCGCCAGCAGCCAGGGGCCGGGACAGGCCTCCTACGAGCAGTACTTC.

The chain combines TRBV18 with TRBJ1-2; 9 bases agree with TRBD1. CDR1 KGHSH and CDR2 LQKENI come from the germline V gene. V was pared by 4 bases and J by 7 bases, with 4 bases of the junction left unmatched. There are 13 residues in the CDR3. CDR3 sequence reads: CASSRGQGSGYTF. The CDR3 coding sequence is TGTGCCAGCTCACGGGGACAGGGATCTGGCTACACCTTC.

The chain employs TRBV4-1 and TRBJ1-5; 7 nucleotides agree with TRBD1. Germline values: CDR1 MGHRA, CDR2 YSYEKL. This CDR3 has 14 residues. Germline trimming cut 3 bases from V and 3 bases from J; bases unmatched to any gene: 2. For the CDR3, the DNA is TGCGCCAGCAGCCACGGGACAGCCAATCAGCCCCAGCATTTT. This gives the protein CASSHGTANQPQHF.

The chain uses TRBV5-5 and TRBJ1-5, with 7 positions matching TRBD1. CDR3 length: 15 residues. Germline loops: CDR1 SGHKS, CDR2 YYEKEE (reference sequence). V trimming: 4 bases; J trimming: 1 base; junction bases outside the gene matches: 5. This CDR3 reads CASSLADRSNQPQHF. The CDR3 bases are TGTGCCAGCAGCCTCGCGGACAGGAGCAATCAGCCCCAGCATTTT.

The V gene is TRBV6-1, the J gene TRBJ2-2; 8 nucleotides match TRBD1. The CDR3 sequence is 16 residues long. The trim removed 2 bases at V and 1 base at J, leaving 3 bases unmatched. CDR1 is MNHNS and CDR2 is SASEGT in the germline V gene. CDR3 DNA sequence: TGTGCCAGCAGTGAACAAGGGACAGGGAACACCGGGGAGCTGTTTTTT. It is translated as CASSEQGTGNTGELFF.

J is TRBJ2-3 and V is TRBV7-9; D gene ambiguous. The CDR3 spans 17 residues. The ends were cut back, 1 base at V and 0 bases at J, with 14 bases in the middle. The germline V gene has CDR1 SEHNR and CDR2 FQNEAQ (reference sequence). CDR3 sequence (DNA): TGTGCCAGCAGCTTAGTAACGTGGACCGCTAGCACAGATACGCAGTATTTT. Translated, it gives CASSLVTWTASTDTQYF.

The chain links TRBV11-2 to TRBJ2-1; possible D gene TRBD1, 6 bases. Per the germline V gene, CDR1 is SGHAT and CDR2 is FQNNGV. V was shortened by 5 bases and J by 6 bases, with 17 bases between the two germline ends. This CDR3 is 15 amino acids long. The CDR3 DNA sequence: TGTGCCAGCAGCCTCAACAGGGCCCCGGGCAATGAGCAGTTCTTC. Amino acid sequence: CASSLNRAPGNEQFF.

V usage is TRBV10-3 and J usage is TRBJ2-2; D ambiguous. The CDR3 totals 11 residues. Germline V gene data show CDR1 as ENHRY and CDR2 as SYGVKD. Between the trimmed V and J ends, which lost 8 bases and 6 bases, there was a span of 7 bases. Here the CDR3 reads CAIGSPGELFF. The CDR3 DNA reads TGTGCCATCGGTTCGCCCGGGGAGCTGTTTTTT.

This sequence joins TRBV7-9 and TRBJ2-1, with 9 bases that match TRBD2. Looked up from germline, CDR1 is SEHNR and CDR2 is FQNEAQ (reference sequence). J was trimmed by 8 bases and V by 2 bases; bases with no gene match: 10. The CDR3 extends over 16 amino acids. In nucleotides, the CDR3 is TGTGCCAGCAGCTTATATGGCGGGAGGGCCGGGGATGAGCAGTTCTTC. Translated, it gives CASSLYGGRAGDEQFF.

CDR3 residues: CAIRQGEANTEAFF. The CDR3 DNA reads as TGTGCCATCCGACAGGGAGAGGCAAACACTGAAGCTTTCTTT. The J gene is TRBJ1-1, the V gene TRBV10-3; TRBD1 matches 7 bases. The CDR3 totals 14 residues. CDR1 is ENHRY and CDR2 is SYGVKD in the germline V gene. The V gene end was trimmed by 8 bases and the J gene end by 2 bases; junction bases not matched to a gene: 8.

V is TRBV29-1 and J is TRBJ1-1; D not resolved. The CDR3 totals 13 residues. Germline V lookup: CDR1 SQVTM, CDR2 ANQGSEA. The CDR3 spells CSLKEGAATEAFF. CDR3 nucleotide sequence: TGCAGTCTTAAAGAGGGAGCGGCCACTGAAGCTTTCTTT.

This sequence joins TRBV18 and TRBJ1-1; D uncertain. The V gene lost 4 bases and the J gene lost 3 bases, with 6 bases spanning the gap. This CDR3 contains 12 residues. In germline, CDR1 is KGHSH, CDR2 LQKENI. The CDR3 loop is CASSLQDTEAFF. DNA for the CDR3: TGTGCCAGCTCACTGCAGGACACTGAAGCTTTCTTT.

The chain joins TRBV4-1 to TRBJ1-4, with D unclear. The CDR3 has 11 amino acids. Germline V gene lookup returns CDR1 MGHRA and CDR2 YSYEKL. Deletions cut 0 bases from V and 10 bases from J, with 3 bases between. This CDR3 is CASSQERKLFF. CDR3 DNA: TGCGCCAGCAGCCAAGAGAGAAAACTGTTTTTT.

This chain connects TRBV5-1 to TRBJ2-1; 16 nucleotides agree with TRBD2. V was pared by 4 bases and J by 7 bases, with 11 bases of the junction left unmatched. Germline values: CDR1 SGHRS, CDR2 YFSETQ. This CDR3 has 18 residues. CDR3 protein: CASSRGTSGRAVVNEQFF. CDR3 DNA sequence: TGCGCCAGCAGCCGGGGGACTAGCGGGAGGGCAGTAGTAAATGAGCAGTTCTTC.

This chain connects TRBV7-2 to TRBJ1-5; D not resolved. Looked up from germline, CDR1 is SGHTA and CDR2 is FQGNSA. CDR3 length: 13 amino acids. V lost 3 bases and J lost 0, with 3 bases in between. In DNA form, the CDR3 reads TGTGCCAGCAGCTTTAATAGCAATCAGCCCCAGCATTTT. As protein: CASSFNSNQPQHF.

The chain couples TRBV2 to TRBJ2-3; 10 nucleotides line up with TRBD1. Germline CDR1 is SNHLY and CDR2 is FYNNEI. Trimming removed 4 bases from V and 2 bases from J; junction bases left unmatched: 9. The CDR3 is 17 amino acids. This CDR3 is CASSGPGQGDHTDTQYF. The CDR3 nucleotides read TGTGCCAGCAGTGGCCCTGGACAGGGGGATCACACAGATACGCAGTATTTT.

This chain uses TRBV6-1 with TRBJ1-2; tentatively, D is TRBD1 (6 bases). The germline V and J ends were trimmed by 2 bases and 8 bases, with 21 bases remaining between them. The CDR3 extends over 16 amino acids. Germline CDR1 MNHNS, CDR2 SASEGT. CDR3 sequence (DNA): TGTGCCAGCAGTGAATATAATACAGGGAGAACGCAAGGCTACACCTTC. Translating gives CASSEYNTGRTQGYTF.

This sequence joins TRBV5-4 and TRBJ2-7; perhaps TRBD2 as D (6 bases). Between the trimmed V and J ends, which lost 0 bases and 7 bases, there was a span of 17 bases. The CDR3 covers 15 residues. The germline gives CDR1 SGHNT, CDR2 YYREEE (reference sequence). CDR3 nucleotide sequence: TGTGCCAGCAGCTTGGCGAGTAGCGGTCCCGAGGAGCAGTACTTC. Translation gives CASSLASSGPEEQYF. The full variable domain, rest sourced from reference TRBV5-4 and TRBJ2-7, is ETGVTQSPTHLIKTRGQQVTLRCSSQSGHNTVSWYQQALGQGPQFIFQYYREEENGRGNFPPRFSGLQFPNYSSELNVNALELDDSALYLCASSLASSGPEEQYFGPGTRLTVT.

The chain employs TRBV7-9 and TRBJ2-1; D ambiguous. Germline CDR1 is SEHNR and CDR2 is FQNEAQ (reference sequence). The ends were cut back, 6 bases at V and 15 bases at J, with 24 bases in the middle. The CDR3 totals 14 residues. The chain's CDR3 is CASSLNTYTSGLFF. The CDR3 DNA reads as TGTGCCAGCAGTCTTAACACCTATACCTCCGGTCTGTTCTTC.

A single count supports this clone. This chain joins TRBV7-2 and TRBJ2-3, with 10 bases fitting TRBD2. This CDR3 has 19 amino acids. V dropped 3 bases and J dropped 0; count of bases not matched to a gene: 12. Germline CDR1 is SGHTA and CDR2 is FQGNSA. The CDR3: CASSLDPLASGGSTDTQYF. The CDR3, as DNA: TGTGCCAGCAGCTTGGACCCGTTGGCTAGCGGGGGTAGCACAGATACGCAGTATTTT.

V usage is TRBV10-3 and J usage is TRBJ2-7; 9 bases agree with TRBD2. The germline CDR1 and CDR2 sequences are ENHRY and SYGVKD. CDR3 length: 14 amino acids. V trimming: 5 bases; J trimming: 6 bases; junction bases outside the gene matches: 8. CDR3 sequence: CAISPAGGSGEQYF. CDR3 DNA sequence: TGTGCCATCAGTCCAGCGGGAGGTTCGGGCGAGCAGTACTTC.

The genes are TRBV5-6 and TRBJ2-7; 8 nucleotides match TRBD1. The J segment lost 3 bases and the V segment lost 5 bases, leaving 7 bases of the junction unmatched. The germline V gene encodes CDR1 SGHDT and CDR2 YYEEEE. The CDR3 is 14 residues long. The CDR3 loop reads CASSYRGTLYEQYF. As DNA, the CDR3 is TGTGCCAGCAGTTACAGGGGGACCCTCTACGAGCAGTACTTC.

The V gene is TRBV6-1, the J gene TRBJ2-5; 9 bases line up with TRBD2. CDR1 and CDR2 (germline): MNHNS, SASEGT. The CDR3 runs 15 residues. Germline trimming cut 6 bases from V and 1 base from J; bases unmatched to any gene: 6. The CDR3 loop is CASSGTSLTQETQYF. CDR3 nucleotides: TGTGCCAGCAGCGGGACTAGCCTGACCCAAGAGACCCAGTACTTC.